These 22 T cell receptor beta chains were all obtained from the same sample, sequenced in a study of cytomegalovirus exposure and HLA in healthy donors (dated by TCRdb to 2017 to 2019). Libraries came from the immunoSEQ multiplex PCR assay. The multiplex PCR relied on a mix of 60 forward primers for TCR Vbeta segments and 13 reverse primers for TCR Jbeta segments. Held by TCRdb, this immuneACCESS table contains in-frame sequences only and omits some clones. Under half of the omission traces to an unresolved V gene where checked; the cause of the rest is unknown. Present in this sample are roughly 65,000 clones, around three quarters of which were seen just once. The ten largest make up around 4% of the sample. Sequences were obtained from PBMCs. The receptors originated from a woman aged 30 to 39 in good health and CMV-seronegative.

This clone was seen a single time. The chain combines TRBV30 with TRBJ1-5; D call uncertain. This CDR3 has 12 amino acids. Germline V gene lookup returns CDR1 GTSNPN and CDR2 SVGIG (reference sequence). V was shortened by 0 bases and J by 4 bases, with 4 bases between the two germline ends. The CDR3 here is CAWSVHNQPQHF. DNA of the CDR3: TGTGCCTGGAGTGTACATAATCAGCCCCAGCATTTT.

The chain links TRBV9 to TRBJ2-7; 9 bases agree with TRBD1. CDR3 length: 15 residues. V lost 2 bases to trimming and J lost 2 bases; unmatched junction nucleotides: 5. Germline V gene sequence: CDR1 SGDLS, CDR2 YYNGEE. For the CDR3, the DNA is TGTGCCAGCAGCGTCACAGGGGGCGCTACCTACGAGCAGTACTTC. It translates to CASSVTGGATYEQYF.

This clone was seen only once. The chain recombines TRBV29-1 with TRBJ2-1; TRBD2 matches at 7 bases. Germline loops: CDR1 SQVTM, CDR2 ANQGSEA. CDR3 length: 16 amino acids. V lost 6 bases, J lost 0 bases, and 11 bases stayed unmatched. CDR3 loop: CSVRGRAVSSYNEQFF. The CDR3 DNA is TGCAGCGTCCGTGGGAGGGCCGTCAGCTCCTACAATGAGCAGTTCTTC.

The V gene is TRBV29-1, the J gene TRBJ2-1, with 12 bases matching TRBD1. The CDR3 runs to 15 residues. CDR1 is SQVTM, CDR2 ANQGSEA, per germline. The junction had 7 bases not matched to a gene; V was cut back by 3 bases and J by 7 bases. CDR3 in DNA: TGCAGCGTTGACCCGGGACAGGGGGCGAGGAATGAGCAGTTCTTC. It encodes CSVDPGQGARNEQFF.

The CDR3 region has the DNA TGTGCCAGCAGTGCAGGACCGGGAAAGTTCTTC. Its translation is CASSAGPGKFF. V is TRBV25-1 and J is TRBJ2-1, with D possibly TRBD2 on 5 matching bases. V was shortened by 4 bases and J by 14 bases, with 12 bases between the two germline ends. From germline, CDR1 is MGHDK and CDR2 SYGVNS. The CDR3 consists of 11 residues.

This chain uses TRBV6-1 with TRBJ2-7; 9 bases map to TRBD2. This CDR3 spans 15 amino acids. From germline, CDR1 is MNHNS and CDR2 SASEGT. The J segment lost 3 bases and the V segment lost 6 bases, leaving 9 bases of the junction unmatched. This CDR3 reads CASSAGLARDYEQYF. The DNA for the CDR3 is TGTGCCAGCAGCGCCGGACTAGCGAGAGACTACGAGCAGTACTTC.

J is TRBJ2-1 and V is TRBV11-3; TRBD1 might be the D (6 bases). Trimming shortened V by 0 bases and J by 2 bases, and 8 bases separated the two germline ends. This CDR3 contains 15 residues. CDR1 SGHNT and CDR2 YENEEA come from the germline V gene. DNA for the CDR3: TGTGCCAGCAGCTTAGATACAGGGCCCTACAATGAGCAGTTCTTC. Amino acids: CASSLDTGPYNEQFF. Based on the CDR3 plus reference TRBV11-3 and TRBJ2-1, the full variable domain is EAGVVQSPRYKIIEKKQPVAFWCNPISGHNTLYWYLQNLGQGPELLIRYENEEAVDDSQLPKDRFSAERLKGVDSTLKIQPAELGDSAVYLCASSLDTGPYNEQFFGPGTRLTVL.

This sequence joins TRBV7-9 and TRBJ1-1, with 7 bases aligning to TRBD1. The CDR3 totals 14 residues. From germline, CDR1 is SEHNR and CDR2 FQNEAQ (reference sequence). The trim removed 8 bases at V and 0 bases at J, leaving 6 bases unmatched. The CDR3 DNA is TGTGCCAGCCTCAACAGGGGTATGAACACTGAAGCTTTCTTT. Amino acids: CASLNRGMNTEAFF.

This clone was detected once. The V and J genes are TRBV6-1 and TRBJ1-3; no clear D. CDR1 and CDR2 (germline): MNHNS, SASEGT. The CDR3 is made up of 14 amino acids. V shed 7 bases and J shed 2 bases, with 12 bases lying between them. As DNA, the CDR3 is TGTGCCAGCAAGTTGGAGGCCGCTGGAAACACCATATATTTT. Translated, it gives CASKLEAAGNTIYF.

The V call is TRBV25-1, the J call TRBJ2-7; D may be TRBD1 (6 bases). CDR3 size: 14 residues. CDR1 and CDR2 from the germline V gene are MGHDK and SYGVNS. V gave up 1 base and J gave up 5 bases, with 12 bases separating them. CDR3: CASSEWQGKDEQYF. The CDR3 DNA follows: TGTGCCAGCAGTGAATGGCAGGGGAAGGACGAGCAGTACTTC.

The chain couples TRBV29-1 to TRBJ2-1; weak D call: TRBD2 (5 bases). Germline V gives CDR1 SQVTM, CDR2 ANQGSEA. V was clipped by 6 bases and J by 7 bases, with 16 bases between them. CDR3 size: 13 residues. CDR3: CSVRGGLGNEQFF. The CDR3 DNA sequence: TGCAGCGTGAGAGGAGGACTGGGGAATGAGCAGTTCTTC.

This rearrangement joins TRBV25-1 to TRBJ2-1; D is possibly TRBD2 (5 bases). Germline values: CDR1 MGHDK, CDR2 SYGVNS. V was trimmed by 6 bases and J by 11 bases, leaving 23 bases between them. The CDR3 sequence is 15 residues long. CDR3 bases: TGTGCCAGCAGGAGCTCGGGATCAGGAGGCGCTAAGCAGTTCTTC. This encodes CASRSSGSGGAKQFF.

The chain uses TRBV29-1 and TRBJ2-7; a weak D match, TRBD2 (6 bases). CDR1 and CDR2 from the germline V gene are SQVTM and ANQGSEA. The V gene lost 2 bases and the J gene lost 1 base, with 12 bases spanning the gap. The CDR3 contains 14 residues. The CDR3 DNA sequence: TGCAGCGTTGAAACCGGGGGACCATCCTACGAGCAGTACTTC. Translating it yields CSVETGGPSYEQYF.

The chain is built from TRBV4-1 and TRBJ1-3; D is uncertain. Germline V gives CDR1 MGHRA, CDR2 YSYEKL. The CDR3 contains 13 residues. V was pared by 6 bases and J by 3 bases, with 9 bases between. Here the CDR3 reads CASSRGSGNTIYF. The CDR3 bases are TGCGCCAGCAGTCGTGGGAGTGGAAACACCATATATTTT.

The chain combines TRBV6-5 with TRBJ1-1, with 8 bases lining up with TRBD1. From germline, CDR1 is MNHEY and CDR2 SVGAGI. The ends lost 5 bases at V and 5 bases at J; junction bases unmatched: 10. The CDR3 runs to 15 residues. The CDR3 DNA is TGTGCCAGCAGTACCACAGGGGGGAGGTCGACTGAAGCTTTCTTT. It specifies CASSTTGGRSTEAFF.

The chain is built from TRBV6-5 and TRBJ1-6, with 8 bases fitting TRBD1. The germline CDR1 and CDR2 sequences are MNHEY and SVGAGI. The CDR3 consists of 14 residues. V shed 7 bases and J 9 bases; nucleotides not matched to a gene: 8. This CDR3 reads CASNPGGWGSPLHF. The CDR3 nucleotides read TGTGCCAGCAATCCAGGGGGCTGGGGTTCACCCCTCCACTTT.

The chain employs TRBV5-1 and TRBJ2-1; 9 positions agree with TRBD2. Losses at the gene ends were 3 bases for V and 4 bases for J; bases not matched to a gene: 5. Germline V gene sequence: CDR1 SGHRS, CDR2 YFSETQ. This CDR3 has 15 amino acids. The CDR3 nucleotides are TGCGCCAGCAGCTGGCTGGCGGGGGGGTACAATGAGCAGTTCTTC. It yields the protein CASSWLAGGYNEQFF.

This clone was counted between two and nine times. The rearrangement joins TRBV10-1 to TRBJ1-1; 9 bases match TRBD1. CDR1 and CDR2 from the germline V gene are WNHNN and SYGVQD (reference sequence). The CDR3 sequence is 13 residues long. V was pared by 4 bases and J by 4 bases, with 1 base of the junction left unmatched. This CDR3 is CASSGTGATEAFF. The CDR3, as DNA: TGCGCCAGCAGTGGGACAGGGGCCACTGAAGCTTTCTTT.

The rearrangement links TRBV30 to TRBJ2-7; 9 bases are a match to TRBD1. The CDR3 has 16 amino acids. V shed 2 bases and J 6 bases; nucleotides not matched to a gene: 14. CDR1 is GTSNPN, CDR2 SVGIG, per germline (reference sequence). The CDR3 loop reads CAWSPGTGTGSREQYF. As DNA, the CDR3 is TGTGCCTGGAGTCCCGGGACAGGGACCGGCTCGCGCGAGCAGTACTTC.

With respect to this clone: One end of the junction does not line up with germline, which may come from a read error. V and J are TRBV2 and TRBJ2-7; 9 nucleotides align to TRBD1. Germline V lookup: CDR1 SNHLY, CDR2 FYNNEI. This CDR3 is 15 amino acids long. Here the CDR3 DNA reads TGTGCCAGCAGTAAAGCCGGGACAGGGAAAGGCGAGCAGTACTTC. Translated: CASSKAGTGKGEQYF.

This clone is categorized as medium-sized. The rearrangement joins TRBV6-1 to TRBJ1-6, with 7 positions matching TRBD1. After removal of 10 bases from V and 4 bases from J, the junction contained 7 bases not matched to a gene. Germline-derived CDR1 and CDR2 are MNHNS and SASEGT. The CDR3 has 14 residues. The CDR3 spells CATWDSLYNSPLHF. As DNA, the CDR3 is TGTGCCACCTGGGACAGTCTGTATAATTCACCCCTCCACTTT.

V is TRBV7-9 and J is TRBJ1-1, with 7 positions matching TRBD1. CDR3 length: 14 residues. Per the germline V gene, CDR1 is SEHNR and CDR2 is FQNEAQ (reference sequence). J lost 4 bases, V lost 5 bases, and 7 bases had no gene match. CDR3 sequence reads: CASSPGTGATEAFF. In nucleotides, the CDR3 is TGTGCCAGCAGCCCAGGAACAGGGGCCACTGAAGCTTTCTTT.